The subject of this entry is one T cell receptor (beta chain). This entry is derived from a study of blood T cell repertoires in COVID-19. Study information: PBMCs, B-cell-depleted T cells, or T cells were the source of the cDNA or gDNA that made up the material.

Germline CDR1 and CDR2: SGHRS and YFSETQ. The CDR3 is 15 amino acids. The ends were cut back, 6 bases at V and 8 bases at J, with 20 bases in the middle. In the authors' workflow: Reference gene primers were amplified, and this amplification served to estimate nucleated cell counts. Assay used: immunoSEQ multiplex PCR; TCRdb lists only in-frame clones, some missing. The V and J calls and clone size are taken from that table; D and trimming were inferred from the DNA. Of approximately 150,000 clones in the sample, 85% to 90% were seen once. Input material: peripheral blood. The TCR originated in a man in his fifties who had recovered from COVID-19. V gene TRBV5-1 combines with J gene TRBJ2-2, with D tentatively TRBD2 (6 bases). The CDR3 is CASKPRDSTSGELFF. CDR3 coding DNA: TGCGCCAGCAAGCCTCGGGACTCCACGTCAGGGGAGCTGTTTTTT.